This passage covers 11 T cell receptor beta chains from one sample sequenced in a study of shared clonotypes between healthy human individuals. The protocol was immunoSEQ multiplex PCR, while the TCRdb copy is restricted to in-frame clones and leaves out a portion. This sample has 2 million to 2.5 million clones, with 85% to 95% found just once. Sequencing was carried out using naive CD4+ T cells from PBMCs. The sample's subset: CD45RA+ positively selected. These receptors all stem from a man aged 18 to 35 in good health. Some clones in this sample may be carry-over from other donors' samples.

This chain joins TRBV28 and TRBJ1-2; 7 bases match TRBD1. This CDR3 has 18 residues. The V gene's germline CDR1 is MDHEN and CDR2 SYDVKM. V gave up 6 bases and J gave up 4 bases; unmatched junction bases: 20. CDR3 protein: CASSVKSGQPWVGYGYTF. CDR3 coding DNA: TGTGCCAGCAGCGTAAAGTCGGGACAGCCTTGGGTGGGCTATGGCTACACCTTC.

The rearrangement uses TRBV2 and TRBJ2-2; 8 bases align to TRBD1. V shed 5 bases, J shed 2 bases, and the junction held 4 bases outside the gene matches. Germline CDR1 and CDR2: SNHLY and FYNNEI. The CDR3 extends over 15 amino acids. The CDR3 DNA is TGTGCCAGCAGTCCAGGGGGCGGAAACACCGGGGAGCTGTTTTTT. Translating it yields CASSPGGGNTGELFF.

This clone was observed a single time. The chain links TRBV7-2 to TRBJ1-3; a weak D match, TRBD1 (6 bases). The CDR3 is made up of 15 amino acids. CDR1 and CDR2 from the germline V gene are SGHTA and FQGNSA. V was cut by 5 bases and J by 3 bases, with 14 bases left in between. CDR3 protein: CASSIQGQSGNTIYF. CDR3 nucleotide sequence: TGTGCCAGCAGCATACAGGGTCAGAGTGGAAACACCATATATTTT.

The genes are TRBV5-6 and TRBJ2-3, with D unresolved. Trimming stripped 4 bases from V and 6 bases from J, with 9 bases between. This CDR3 comprises 12 residues. The germline V gene has CDR1 SGHDT and CDR2 YYEEEE. The CDR3 is CASSPNGDTQYF. The DNA of the CDR3 is TGTGCCAGCAGCCCCAACGGGGATACGCAGTATTTT.

The chain uses TRBV18 and TRBJ2-3, with 9 bases lining up with TRBD2. With V trimmed by 5 bases and J by 2 bases, 11 bases remained unmatched. The CDR3 contains 17 residues. CDR1 is KGHSH, CDR2 LQKENI, per germline. CDR3 sequence: CASSNKREASFTDTQYF. The CDR3 coding sequence is TGTGCCAGCTCAAATAAGCGGGAGGCCTCGTTCACAGATACGCAGTATTTT.

The chain joins TRBV30 to TRBJ1-2; maybe TRBD1 (5 bases). The germline gives CDR1 GTSNPN, CDR2 SVGIG (reference sequence). V was trimmed by 0 bases and J by 4 bases, leaving 12 bases between them. The CDR3 loop spans 14 amino acids. The CDR3 nucleotides are TGTGCCTGGAGTGTACCCGGGACGGTCTATGGCTACACCTTC. Translating it yields CAWSVPGTVYGYTF.

The V and J genes are TRBV28 and TRBJ1-1, with TRBD1 matching over 9 bases. The CDR3 totals 14 residues. V lost 6 bases and J lost 0; bases outside the gene matches: 2. CDR1 is MDHEN, CDR2 SYDVKM, per germline. DNA of the CDR3: TGTGCCAGCAGGGGACAGGGATTGAACACTGAAGCTTTCTTT. It codes for CASRGQGLNTEAFF.

The chain has TRBV28 and TRBJ1-5; no clear D gene. The V end was cut by 5 bases, the J end by 3 bases, with 17 bases between. The CDR3 has 16 amino acids. Germline CDR1 MDHEN, CDR2 SYDVKM. The CDR3 here is CASSPEHIGYNQPQHF. The CDR3 nucleotides read TGTGCCAGCAGTCCCGAACATATCGGATACAATCAGCCCCAGCATTTT.

In its sample, this clone was seen once. The CDR3 is CASSLWDRQGGYTF. Written as DNA, the CDR3 is TGTGCCAGCAGTTTGTGGGACAGGCAGGGGGGCTACACCTTC. The rearrangement links TRBV28 to TRBJ1-2; 8 bases fit TRBD1. There are 14 residues in the CDR3. V lost 3 bases, J lost 8 bases, and 8 bases stayed unmatched. Germline assignment: CDR1 MDHEN and CDR2 SYDVKM.

The chain joins TRBV28 to TRBJ2-3; 12 nucleotides line up with TRBD2. Germline lookup yields CDR1 MDHEN and CDR2 SYDVKM. With V trimmed by 6 bases and J by 3 bases, 4 bases remained unmatched. The CDR3 covers 15 residues. The chain's CDR3 is CASRVTSGRTDTQYF. The CDR3 nucleotides read TGTGCCAGCAGGGTGACTAGCGGGAGAACAGATACGCAGTATTTT.

This sequence joins TRBV29-1 and TRBJ2-1; 10 bases agree with TRBD1. The CDR3 runs 13 residues. The junction had 7 bases not matched to a gene; V was cut back by 7 bases and J by 7 bases. Germline loops: CDR1 SQVTM, CDR2 ANQGSEA. The CDR3 region is CSAPGQGWNEQFF. The DNA for the CDR3 is TGCAGCGCCCCGGGACAGGGGTGGAATGAGCAGTTCTTC.